The clone carrying this T cell receptor beta chain was seen repeatedly, ten times or more. The entry originates in a study of Graves' ophthalmopathy and Graves' hyperthyroidism. Amplification of TCR beta CDR3 regions used RNA transcripts. HTBI primers were used in a first-round RT-PCR, which preceded a second-round multiplex PCR. TCRdb used MiXCR to reprocess the multiplex PCR reads, holding one entry per CDR3 protein. Among fewer than 600,000 distinct CDR3 sequences, 13% to 15% were seen once, and the ten largest hold about 9.4%. From fresh peripheral blood, 8 to 10 ml in volume, the PBMCs were obtained. CDR3 length equals 14 residues. V lost 4 bases and J lost 2, with 12 bases in between. The germline V gene encodes CDR1 LNHDA and CDR2 SQIVND (reference sequence).

The specimen sequenced was blood. This TCR was recovered from a woman aged 25 to 39 with Graves' ophthalmopathy. This chain connects TRBV19 to TRBJ2-7; no clear D gene. CDR3 amino acids: CASSNLGGAYEQYF. The CDR3 coding sequence is TGTGCCAGTAGTAACTTAGGCGGTGCCTACGAGCAGTACTTC.